These T cell receptor beta chains were read from a single sample in a study of T cell responses to AZD1222 COVID-19 vaccine. TCRdb's copy holds only in-frame clones and misses some; the assay was immunoSEQ multiplex PCR. The sample has around 130,000 clones, approximately 90% seen once; the top ten hold around a tenth. The specimen comprised peripheral blood, sampled 28 days after the second AZD1222 dose. The receptors here all came from an adult who received the AZD1222 COVID-19 vaccine. CDR3s include the opening cysteine and the closing phenylalanine or tryptophan. The order of the fields is V gene, J gene, CDR3 length, CDR3 protein.

TRBV12-3/TRBV12-4	TRBJ1-5	12	CASSFRNQPQHF
TRBV6-5	TRBJ1-1	14	CASSYGQADGEAFF
TRBV7-8	TRBJ1-5	13	CASSLMQNQPQHF
TRBV6-1	TRBJ1-2	17	CASSEKRGHDQGYGYTF
TRBV6-2/TRBV6-3	TRBJ2-2	18	CASSYSSSGRARDGELFF
TRBV3-1/TRBV3-2	TRBJ1-2	14	CASSRSGPPYGYTF
TRBV10-3	TRBJ1-2	13	CAISESALYGYTF
TRBV5-5	TRBJ1-1	15	CASSLAGQGSTEAFF
TRBV7-2	TRBJ2-6	15	CASSQQGSGANVLTF
TRBV7-9	TRBJ1-6	17	CASSKRTARAYNSPLHF
TRBV10-1	TRBJ2-1	15	CASSESIVTPSEQFF
TRBV12-3/TRBV12-4	TRBJ1-2	13	CASSLGQGYGYTF
TRBV6-5	TRBJ1-2	14	CASSYSDRGYGYTF
TRBV28	TRBJ1-4	12	CASSLTNEKLFF
TRBV19	TRBJ1-1	13	CASSIIGDTEAFF
TRBV7-6	TRBJ1-4	15	CASSLAGGEREKLFF
TRBV5-1	TRBJ1-1	15	CASSSTGGGNTEAFF
TRBV6-5	TRBJ1-1	15	CASSYSAVLNTEAFF
TRBV5-1	TRBJ1-2	13	CASSPGTVYGYTF
TRBV11-2	TRBJ2-5	13	CASSLGRQETQYF
TRBV4-1	TRBJ1-5	16	CASSQESRSEGQPQHF
TRBV7-2	TRBJ2-3	13	CASSQGGTDTQYF
TRBV9	TRBJ1-1	15	CASSVPLTGYTEAFF
TRBV7-9	TRBJ1-1	15	CASSASRIMNTEAFF
TRBV4-2	TRBJ1-2	13	CASSRGGVYGYTF
TRBV12-5	TRBJ1-1	17	CASGLVLAGAGRERAFF
TRBV27	TRBJ1-4	12	CASSRDREKLFF
TRBV6-5	TRBJ1-2	13	CASSPRTGAGYTF
TRBV7-2	TRBJ2-1	17	CASSLVYRGQRNNEQFF
TRBV4-1	TRBJ1-2	14	CASSQEDAYYGYTF
TRBV7-8	TRBJ1-2	15	CASSPRTLGAYGYTF
TRBV19	TRBJ1-2	14	CASKPPQGFYGYTF
TRBV10-3	TRBJ2-1	15	CAISSIFQGYNEQFF